Given below is one T cell receptor beta chain in context. The sample originates from a study of blood T cell repertoires in COVID-19. On the study more broadly: The United States, Italy and Spain provided the acute and convalescent COVID-19 samples. T cells, B-cell-depleted T cells, or PBMCs supplied cDNA or gDNA.

In the study's own analysis: Reference gene primer amplification gave estimated nucleated cell counts. Assay: immunoSEQ multiplex PCR; the TCRdb copy retains only in-frame clones and omits some. The V and J calls and clone size come from that table; D and trimming were worked out from the DNA. The data contain about 89,000 clones, roughly 88% of them singletons. The sample consisted of peripheral blood. The clonotype comes from a man aged 55 to 70 with acute or convalescent COVID-19.

The CDR3 reads CASSWANNEKLFF. In nucleotides, the CDR3 is TGTGCCAGTAGCTGGGCTAATAATGAAAAACTGTTTTTT. The chain combines TRBV19 with TRBJ1-4; no clear D gene. CDR1 and CDR2 (germline): LNHDA, SQIVND (reference sequence). The CDR3 totals 13 residues. V was pared by 6 bases and J by 4 bases, with 9 bases between. Drawing the rest from reference TRBV19 and TRBJ1-4, the complete variable domain is DGGITQSPKYLFRKEGQNVTLSCEQNLNHDAMYWYRQDPGQGLRLIYYSQIVNDFQKGDIAEGYSVSREKKESFPLTVTSAQKNPTAFYLCASSWANNEKLFFGSGTQLSVL.